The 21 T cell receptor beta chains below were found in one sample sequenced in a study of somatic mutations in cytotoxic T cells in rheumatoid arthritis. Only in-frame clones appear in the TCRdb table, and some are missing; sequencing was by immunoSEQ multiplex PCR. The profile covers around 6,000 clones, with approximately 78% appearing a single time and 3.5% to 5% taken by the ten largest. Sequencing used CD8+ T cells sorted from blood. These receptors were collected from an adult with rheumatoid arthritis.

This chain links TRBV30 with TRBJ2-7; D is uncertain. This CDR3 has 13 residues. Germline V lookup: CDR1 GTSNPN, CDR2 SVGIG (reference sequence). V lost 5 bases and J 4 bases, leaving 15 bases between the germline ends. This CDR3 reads CAWGVGIKYEQYF. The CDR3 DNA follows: TGTGCCTGGGGAGTAGGGATCAAGTACGAGCAGTACTTC.

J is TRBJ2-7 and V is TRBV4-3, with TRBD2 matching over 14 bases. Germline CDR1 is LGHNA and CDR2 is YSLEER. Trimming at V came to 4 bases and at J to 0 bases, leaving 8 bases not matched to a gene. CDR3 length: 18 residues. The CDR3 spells CASSPGTSGSSHSYEQYF. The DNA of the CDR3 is TGCGCCAGCAGCCCCGGGACTAGCGGGAGTTCCCACTCCTACGAGCAGTACTTC.

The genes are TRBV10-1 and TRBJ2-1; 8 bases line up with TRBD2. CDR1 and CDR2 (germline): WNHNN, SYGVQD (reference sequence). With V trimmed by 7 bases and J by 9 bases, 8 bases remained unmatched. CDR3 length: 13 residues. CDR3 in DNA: TGCGCCAGCAACATACGGGAGGGCCTTGAGCAGTTCTTC. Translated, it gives CASNIREGLEQFF.

The CDR3 bases are TGTGCCAGCAGTGCCGGGACTAGCGGGAGTGAGCAGTTCTTC. Translating gives CASSAGTSGSEQFF. The chain combines TRBV6-4 with TRBJ2-1; 14 bases map to TRBD2. Germline V lookup: CDR1 MRHNA, CDR2 SNTAGT. The length of the CDR3 is 14 residues. J lost 9 bases, V lost 4 bases, and 2 bases had no gene match.

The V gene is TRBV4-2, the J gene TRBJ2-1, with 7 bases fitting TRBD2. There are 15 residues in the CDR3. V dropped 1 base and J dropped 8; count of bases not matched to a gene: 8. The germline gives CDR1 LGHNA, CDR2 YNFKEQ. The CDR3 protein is CASSQGVGGSDEQFF. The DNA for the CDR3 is TGTGCCAGCAGCCAAGGGGTCGGGGGGAGTGATGAGCAGTTCTTC.

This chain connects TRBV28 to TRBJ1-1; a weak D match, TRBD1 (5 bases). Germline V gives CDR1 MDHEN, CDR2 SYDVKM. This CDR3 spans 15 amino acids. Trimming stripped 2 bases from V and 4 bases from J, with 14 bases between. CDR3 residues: CASSLGGAESTEAFF. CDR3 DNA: TGTGCCAGCAGTTTAGGAGGGGCAGAGAGCACTGAAGCTTTCTTT.

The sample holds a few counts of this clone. The CDR3 sequence is CASSPWTEAFF. Written as DNA, the CDR3 is TGCGCCAGCAGTCCGTGGACTGAAGCTTTCTTT. The gene calls are TRBV23-1 and TRBJ1-1; D ambiguous. Being an ORF, TRBV23-1 has a function that is uncertain. V was clipped by 4 bases and J by 5 bases, with 5 bases between them. This CDR3 spans 11 amino acids.

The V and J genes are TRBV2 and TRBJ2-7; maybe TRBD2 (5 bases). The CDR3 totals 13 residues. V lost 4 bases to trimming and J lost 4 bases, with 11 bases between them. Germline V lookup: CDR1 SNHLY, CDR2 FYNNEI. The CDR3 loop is CASSGASGYEQYF. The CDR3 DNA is TGTGCCAGCAGTGGGGCTTCGGGGTACGAGCAGTACTTC.

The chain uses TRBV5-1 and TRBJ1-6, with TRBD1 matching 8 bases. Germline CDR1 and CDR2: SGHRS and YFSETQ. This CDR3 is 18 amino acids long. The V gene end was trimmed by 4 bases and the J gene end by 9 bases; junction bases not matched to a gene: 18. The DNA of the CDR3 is TGCGCCAGCAGCCTGGACCCACTTGACAGGGGTTTTTTTTCACCCCTCCACTTT. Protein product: CASSLDPLDRGFFSPLHF. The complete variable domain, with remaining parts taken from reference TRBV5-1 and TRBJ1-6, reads KAGVTQTPRYLIKTRGQQVTLSCSPISGHRSVSWYQQTPGQGLQFLFEYFSETQRNKGNFPGRFSGRQFSNSRSEMNVSTLELGDSALYLCASSLDPLDRGFFSPLHFGNGTRLTVT.

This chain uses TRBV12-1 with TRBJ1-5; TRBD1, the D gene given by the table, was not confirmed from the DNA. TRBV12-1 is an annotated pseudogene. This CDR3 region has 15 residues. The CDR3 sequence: CASSLQTGSMQPQHF. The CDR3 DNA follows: TGTGCCAGCAGCCTCCAGACAGGGTCGATGCAGCCCCAGCATTTT.

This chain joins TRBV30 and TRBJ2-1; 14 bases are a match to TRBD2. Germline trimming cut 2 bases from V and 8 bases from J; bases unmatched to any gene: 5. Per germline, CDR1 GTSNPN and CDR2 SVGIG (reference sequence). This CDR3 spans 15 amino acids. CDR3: CAWSLGLAGEHEQFF. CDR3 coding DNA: TGTGCCTGGAGTCTGGGACTAGCGGGAGAGCATGAGCAGTTCTTC. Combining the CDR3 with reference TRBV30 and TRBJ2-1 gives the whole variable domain SQTIHQWPATLVQPVGSPLSLECTVEGTSNPNLYWYRQAAGRGLQLLFYSVGIGQISSEVPQNLSASRPQDRQFILSSKKLLLSDSGFYLCAWSLGLAGEHEQFFGPGTRLTVL.

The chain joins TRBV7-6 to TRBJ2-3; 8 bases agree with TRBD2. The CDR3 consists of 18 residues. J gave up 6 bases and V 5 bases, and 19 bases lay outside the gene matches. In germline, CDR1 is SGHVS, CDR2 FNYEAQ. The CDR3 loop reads CASSPLSGGTEAGDTQYF. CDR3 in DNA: TGTGCCAGCAGCCCCCTTTCGGGGGGGACTGAAGCGGGGGATACGCAGTATTTT.

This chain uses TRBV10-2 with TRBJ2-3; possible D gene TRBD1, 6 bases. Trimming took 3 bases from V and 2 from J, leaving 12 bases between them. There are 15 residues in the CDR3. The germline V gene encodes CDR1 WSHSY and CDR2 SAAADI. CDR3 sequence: CASSDGRGITDTQYF. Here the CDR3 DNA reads TGCGCCAGCAGTGATGGCAGGGGAATCACAGATACGCAGTATTTT.

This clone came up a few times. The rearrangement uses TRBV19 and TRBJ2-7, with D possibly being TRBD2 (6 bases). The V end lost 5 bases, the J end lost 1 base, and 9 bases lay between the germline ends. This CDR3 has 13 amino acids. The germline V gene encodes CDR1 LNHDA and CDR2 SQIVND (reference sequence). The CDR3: CASSYAGSYEQYF. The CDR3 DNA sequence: TGTGCCAGTAGTTATGCGGGGTCCTACGAGCAGTACTTC.

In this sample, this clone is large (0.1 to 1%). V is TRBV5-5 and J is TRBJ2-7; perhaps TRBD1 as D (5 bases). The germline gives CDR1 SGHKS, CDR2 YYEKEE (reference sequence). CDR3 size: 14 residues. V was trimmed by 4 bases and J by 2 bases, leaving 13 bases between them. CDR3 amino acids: CASSLWTNTYEQYF. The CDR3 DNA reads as TGTGCCAGCAGCCTGTGGACAAATACCTACGAGCAGTACTTC.

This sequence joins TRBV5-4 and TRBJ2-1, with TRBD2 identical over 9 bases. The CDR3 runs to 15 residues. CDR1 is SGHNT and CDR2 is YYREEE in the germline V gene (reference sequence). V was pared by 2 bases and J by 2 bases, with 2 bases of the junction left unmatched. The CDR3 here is CASSLKREAYNEQFF. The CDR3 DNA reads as TGTGCCAGCAGCTTAAAGCGGGAGGCCTACAATGAGCAGTTCTTC.

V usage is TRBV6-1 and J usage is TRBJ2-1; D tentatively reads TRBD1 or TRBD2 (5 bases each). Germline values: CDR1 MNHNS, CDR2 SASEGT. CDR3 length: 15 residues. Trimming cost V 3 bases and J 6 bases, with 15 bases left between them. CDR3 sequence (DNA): TGTGCCAGCAGTGACCCGAAGGATGGGGGCAATGAGCAGTTCTTC. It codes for CASSDPKDGGNEQFF.

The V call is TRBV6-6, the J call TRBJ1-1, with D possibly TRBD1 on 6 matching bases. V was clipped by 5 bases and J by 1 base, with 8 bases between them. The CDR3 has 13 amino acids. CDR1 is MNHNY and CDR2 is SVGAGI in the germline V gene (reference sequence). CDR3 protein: CASSRTENTEAFF. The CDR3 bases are TGTGCCAGCAGTCGGACAGAGAACACTGAAGCTTTCTTT.

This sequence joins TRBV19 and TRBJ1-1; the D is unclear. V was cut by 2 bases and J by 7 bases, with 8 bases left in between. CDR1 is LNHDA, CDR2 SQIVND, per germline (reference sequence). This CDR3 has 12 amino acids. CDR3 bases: TGTGCCAGTAGTATAACGGGGAATGAAGCTTTCTTT. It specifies CASSITGNEAFF. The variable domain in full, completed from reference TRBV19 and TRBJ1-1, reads DGGITQSPKYLFRKEGQNVTLSCEQNLNHDAMYWYRQDPGQGLRLIYYSQIVNDFQKGDIAEGYSVSREKKESFPLTVTSAQKNPTAFYLCASSITGNEAFFGQGTRLTVV.

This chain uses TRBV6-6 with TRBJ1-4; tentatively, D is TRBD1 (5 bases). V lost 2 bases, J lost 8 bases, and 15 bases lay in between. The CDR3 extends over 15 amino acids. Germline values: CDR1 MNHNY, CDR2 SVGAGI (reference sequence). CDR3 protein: CASSYLGGGDEKLFF. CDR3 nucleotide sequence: TGTGCCAGCAGTTACCTGGGGGGGGGAGACGAAAAACTGTTTTTT.

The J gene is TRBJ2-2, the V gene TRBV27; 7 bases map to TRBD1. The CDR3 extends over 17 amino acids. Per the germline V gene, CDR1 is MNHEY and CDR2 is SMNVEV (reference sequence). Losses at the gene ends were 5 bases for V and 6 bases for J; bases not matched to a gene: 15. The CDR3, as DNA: TGTGCCAGCAGTCCCACACTAGACAGGGCATTGGCCGGGGAGCTGTTTTTT. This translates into CASSPTLDRALAGELFF.